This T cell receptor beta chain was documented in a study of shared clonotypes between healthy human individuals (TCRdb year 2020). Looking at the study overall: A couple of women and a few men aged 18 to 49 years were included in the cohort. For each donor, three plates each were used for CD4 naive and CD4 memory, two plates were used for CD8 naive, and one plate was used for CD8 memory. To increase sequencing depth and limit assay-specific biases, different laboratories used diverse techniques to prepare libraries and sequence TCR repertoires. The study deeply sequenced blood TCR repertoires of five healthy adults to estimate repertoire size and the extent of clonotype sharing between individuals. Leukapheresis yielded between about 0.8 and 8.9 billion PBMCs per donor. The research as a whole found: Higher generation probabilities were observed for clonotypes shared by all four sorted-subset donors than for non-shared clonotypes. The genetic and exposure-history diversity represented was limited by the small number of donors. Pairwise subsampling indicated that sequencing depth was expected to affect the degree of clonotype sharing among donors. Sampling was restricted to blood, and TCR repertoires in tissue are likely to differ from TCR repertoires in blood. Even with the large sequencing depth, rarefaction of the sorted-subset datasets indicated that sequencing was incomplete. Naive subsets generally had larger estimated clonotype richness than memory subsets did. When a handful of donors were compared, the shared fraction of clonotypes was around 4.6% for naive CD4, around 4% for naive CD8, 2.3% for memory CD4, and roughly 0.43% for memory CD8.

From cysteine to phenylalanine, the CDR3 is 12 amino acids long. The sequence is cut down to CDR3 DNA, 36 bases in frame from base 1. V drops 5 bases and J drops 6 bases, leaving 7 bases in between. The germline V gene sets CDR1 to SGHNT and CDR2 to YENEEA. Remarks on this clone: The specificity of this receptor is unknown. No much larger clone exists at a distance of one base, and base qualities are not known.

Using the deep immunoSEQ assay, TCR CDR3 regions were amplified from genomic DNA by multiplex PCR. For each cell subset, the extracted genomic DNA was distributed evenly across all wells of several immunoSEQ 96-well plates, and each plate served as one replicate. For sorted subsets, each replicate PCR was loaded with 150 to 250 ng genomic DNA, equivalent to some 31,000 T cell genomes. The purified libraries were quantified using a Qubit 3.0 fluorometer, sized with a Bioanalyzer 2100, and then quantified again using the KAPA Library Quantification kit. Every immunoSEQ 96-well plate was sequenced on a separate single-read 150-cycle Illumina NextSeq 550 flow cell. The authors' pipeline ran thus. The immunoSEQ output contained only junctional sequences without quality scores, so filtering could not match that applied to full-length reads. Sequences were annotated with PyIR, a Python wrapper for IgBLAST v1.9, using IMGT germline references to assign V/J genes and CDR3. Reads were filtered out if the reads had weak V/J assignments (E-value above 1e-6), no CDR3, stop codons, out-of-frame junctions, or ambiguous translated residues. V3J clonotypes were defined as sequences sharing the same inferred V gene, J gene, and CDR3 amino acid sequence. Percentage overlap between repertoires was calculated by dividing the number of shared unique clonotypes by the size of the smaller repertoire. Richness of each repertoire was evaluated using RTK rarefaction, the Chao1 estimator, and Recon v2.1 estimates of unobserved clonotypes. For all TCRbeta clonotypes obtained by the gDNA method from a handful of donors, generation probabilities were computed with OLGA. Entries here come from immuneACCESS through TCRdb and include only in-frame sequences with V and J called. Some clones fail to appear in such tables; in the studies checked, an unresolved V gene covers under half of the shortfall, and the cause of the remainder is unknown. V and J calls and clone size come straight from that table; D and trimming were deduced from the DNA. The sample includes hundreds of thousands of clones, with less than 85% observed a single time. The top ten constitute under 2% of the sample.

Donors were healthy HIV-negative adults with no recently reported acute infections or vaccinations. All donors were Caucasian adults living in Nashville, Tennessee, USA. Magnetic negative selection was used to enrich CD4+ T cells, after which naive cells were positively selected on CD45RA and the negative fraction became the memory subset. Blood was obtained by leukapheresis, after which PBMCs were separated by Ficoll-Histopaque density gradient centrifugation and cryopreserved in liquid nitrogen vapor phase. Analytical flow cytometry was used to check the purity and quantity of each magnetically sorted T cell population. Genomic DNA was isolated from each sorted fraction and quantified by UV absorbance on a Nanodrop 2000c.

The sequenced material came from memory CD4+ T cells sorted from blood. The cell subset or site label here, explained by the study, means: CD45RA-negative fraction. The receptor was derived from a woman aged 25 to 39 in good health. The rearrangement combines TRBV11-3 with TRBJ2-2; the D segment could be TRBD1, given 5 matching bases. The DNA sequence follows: TGTGCCAGCAGCCCAGGGCCCGGGGAGCTGTTTTTT. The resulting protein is CASSPGPGELFF. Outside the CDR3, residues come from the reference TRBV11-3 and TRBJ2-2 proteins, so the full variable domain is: EAGVVQSPRYKIIEKKQPVAFWCNPISGHNTLYWYLQNLGQGPELLIRYENEEAVDDSQLPKDRFSAERLKGVDSTLKIQPAELGDSAVYLCASSPGPGELFFGEGSRLTVL.